These T cell receptor beta chains were read from a single sample in a study of identical twins. TCRdb re-derived calls from the 5' RACE reads in MiXCR, one entry per CDR3 protein. Found here are 690,000 or so distinct CDR3 sequences, 8.6% of them singletons; the top ten hold around 0.95%. These data also formed part of another study, on yellow fever vaccine responses in identical twins.

The sample taken for sequencing was PBMCs. The receptors were gathered from a young woman in good health. The CDR3 runs from the conserved cysteine through the conserved F or W. A D gene is named only where the DNA matches it firmly. The size field is filled for only some rows; it gives once, few, many or a size class.

V: TRBV7-2
D: TRBD1
size: .
J: TRBJ2-7
CDR3: CASSLGTEYTYEQYF
DNA: TGTGCCAGCAGCTTGGGGACAGAGTATACCTACGAGCAGTACTTC

V: TRBV9
D: TRBD2
size: .
J: TRBJ2-1
CDR3: CDSSVDSGGAMAQFF
DNA: TGTGACAGCAGCGTAGATAGCGGGGGGGCGATGGCGCAGTTCTTC

V: TRBV20-1
D: .
size: few
J: TRBJ2-1
CDR3: CSARTGNWDNEQFF
DNA: TGCAGTGCTAGAACAGGGAATTGGGACAATGAGCAGTTCTTC

V: TRBV28
D: .
size: few
J: TRBJ2-5
CDR3: CASRALGGETQYF
DNA: TGTGCCAGCAGAGCCCTGGGGGGAGAGACCCAGTACTTC

V: TRBV7-9
D: TRBD2
size: .
J: TRBJ2-5
CDR3: CASSHPPQERGWETQYF
DNA: TGTGCCAGCAGCCACCCCCCGCAGGAGCGGGGTTGGGAGACCCAGTACTTC

V: TRBV18
D: .
size: .
J: TRBJ2-3
CDR3: CASSRPGDTQYF
DNA: TGTGCCAGCTCACGACCCGGAGATACGCAGTATTTT

V: TRBV5-1
D: .
size: few
J: TRBJ2-7
CDR3: CASSPRAGRDSYEQYF
DNA: TGCGCCAGCAGCCCTCGTGCGGGGCGTGACTCCTACGAGCAGTACTTC

V: TRBV5-1
D: TRBD2
size: .
J: TRBJ2-1
CDR3: CASSLVSGAGSEQFF
DNA: TGCGCCAGCAGCTTGGTTAGCGGGGCGGGCAGTGAGCAGTTCTTC

V: TRBV20-1
D: .
size: many
J: TRBJ2-1
CDR3: CSAMISGRGSYNEQFF
DNA: TGCAGTGCTATGATTTCAGGCAGGGGCTCCTACAATGAGCAGTTCTTC

V: TRBV29-1
D: .
size: many
J: TRBJ2-2
CDR3: CSVAIANTGELFF
DNA: TGCAGCGTTGCCATCGCGAACACCGGGGAGCTGTTTTTT

V: TRBV10-1
D: .
size: .
J: TRBJ2-6
CDR3: CASSPTGADSSGANVLTF
DNA: TGCGCCAGCAGCCCCACCGGCGCAGATTCCTCTGGGGCCAACGTCCTGACTTTC

V: TRBV20-1
D: TRBD2
size: .
J: TRBJ2-3
CDR3: CSARNRGVTSTDTQYF
DNA: TGCAGTGCTAGAAACCGGGGGGTAACTAGCACAGATACGCAGTATTTT

V: TRBV3-1
D: TRBD2
size: .
J: TRBJ2-2
CDR3: CASRIWTSGGTGELFF
DNA: TGTGCCAGCCGCATTTGGACTAGCGGGGGGACCGGGGAGCTGTTTTTT

V: TRBV20-1
D: TRBD1
size: few
J: TRBJ2-5
CDR3: CSAGQALLETQYF
DNA: TGCAGTGCCGGACAGGCTCTATTGGAGACCCAGTACTTC

V: TRBV29-1
D: .
size: many
J: TRBJ1-2
CDR3: CSVEDVRQIYGYTF
DNA: TGCAGCGTTGAAGATGTTCGGCAGATTTATGGCTACACCTTC

V: TRBV15
D: TRBD2
size: few
J: TRBJ2-1
CDR3: CATSGLDYNEQFF
DNA: TGTGCCACCAGTGGACTAGACTACAATGAGCAGTTCTTC

V: TRBV10-3
D: TRBD2
size: many
J: TRBJ2-5
CDR3: CAISDGLAVNQETQYF
DNA: TGTGCCATCAGTGATGGGCTAGCGGTAAACCAAGAGACCCAGTACTTC

V: TRBV14
D: .
size: many
J: TRBJ1-3
CDR3: CASTRGQSSGNTIYF
DNA: TGTGCCAGCACTCGGGGCCAGAGCTCTGGAAACACCATATATTTT

V: TRBV2
D: .
size: many
J: TRBJ2-5
CDR3: CASSDVGRASETQYF
DNA: TGTGCCAGCAGTGATGTCGGACGTGCTTCGGAGACCCAGTACTTC

V: TRBV19
D: .
size: .
J: TRBJ2-4
CDR3: CASSIEPLSSENIQYF
DNA: TGTGCCAGTAGTATAGAGCCATTATCTTCGGAAAACATTCAGTACTTC